Listed here is a single T cell receptor beta chain. These data come from a study of beta chain features in type 1 diabetes. Expressed TCRB transcripts got sequenced, as all isolated RNA was reverse transcribed. It was found that naive, central memory and regulatory T cell samples averaged around 3.8 million reads. Clones were read by immunoSEQ multiplex PCR, and TCRdb kept only the in-frame ones, dropping some. The sample contains about 140,000 clones, approximately 9.8% of which appear only once. Deletions cut 6 bases from V and 0 bases from J, with 8 bases between. The germline V gene encodes CDR1 MNHNS and CDR2 SASEGT. The CDR3 has 13 amino acids.

The sequenced sample consisted of central memory CD4+ T cells from blood. The clonotype was recovered from a woman aged 40-49 years in good health. This rearrangement joins TRBV6-1 to TRBJ2-5; D unclear. The CDR3 is CASSRGNQETQYF. As DNA, the CDR3 is TGTGCCAGCAGCCGCGGAAACCAAGAGACCCAGTACTTC.